These 2 T cell receptor beta chains share one sample of origin, sequenced in a study of T cells in localized non-small cell lung cancer. Method: immunoSEQ multiplex PCR; TCRdb's copy keeps in-frame clones and lacks some. The sample includes around 29,000 clones, 85% to 95% seen only once; the top ten take 28%. The starting material was peripheral blood, obtained before any cancer treatment. Receptors were obtained from a female donor older than 55 with stage I lung adenocarcinoma.

The genes are TRBV6-1 and TRBJ1-3, with D possibly TRBD1 on 6 matching bases. Germline-derived CDR1 and CDR2 are MNHNS and SASEGT. V was pared by 2 bases and J by 0 bases, with 11 bases between. The CDR3 is 16 amino acids. The CDR3 here is CASSELTGSSGNTIYF. CDR3 sequence (DNA): TGTGCCAGCAGTGAACTGACAGGAAGCTCTGGAAACACCATATATTTT.

The gene calls are TRBV28 and TRBJ1-5; 9 bases align to TRBD1. The CDR3 loop spans 15 amino acids. The V segment lost 3 bases and the J segment 7 bases; nucleotides outside the gene matches: 7. Looked up from germline, CDR1 is MDHEN and CDR2 is SYDVKM. The CDR3 loop reads CASSFGDRESQPQHF. The CDR3 DNA reads as TGTGCCAGCAGTTTTGGGGACAGGGAAAGCCAGCCCCAGCATTTT.